This T cell receptor (beta chain) was captured by sequencing in a study of CD4 and CD8 cells across lung adenocarcinoma regions. V shed 6 bases and J shed 0 bases, with 5 bases lying between them. The CDR3 extends over 13 amino acids. Per the germline V gene, CDR1 is MGHDK and CDR2 is SYGVNS. Localized lung adenocarcinoma, a non-small cell lung cancer, affected the donors. From the PCR reads, TCRdb called clonotypes with MiXCR, one entry per CDR3 protein. The repertoire holds about 19,000 distinct CDR3 sequences, with about 43% as singletons. The TCR was taken from a male donor with lung adenocarcinoma. The CD4 and CD8 labels of this study may be unreliable. The chain has TRBV25-1 and TRBJ2-2, with D uncertain. The sequenced material came from CD4+ T cells from the margin of a lung tumor. In nucleotides, the CDR3 is TGTGCCAGCAGGCAAGCGAACACCGGGGAGCTGTTTTTT. Translation gives CASRQANTGELFF. The variable domain in full, with the rest retrieved from reference TRBV25-1 and TRBJ2-2, is EADIYQTPRYLVIGTGKKITLECSQTMGHDKMYWYQQDPGMELHLIHYSYGVNSTEKGDLSSESTVSRIRTEHFPLTLESARPSHTSQYLCASRQANTGELFFGEGSRLTVL.